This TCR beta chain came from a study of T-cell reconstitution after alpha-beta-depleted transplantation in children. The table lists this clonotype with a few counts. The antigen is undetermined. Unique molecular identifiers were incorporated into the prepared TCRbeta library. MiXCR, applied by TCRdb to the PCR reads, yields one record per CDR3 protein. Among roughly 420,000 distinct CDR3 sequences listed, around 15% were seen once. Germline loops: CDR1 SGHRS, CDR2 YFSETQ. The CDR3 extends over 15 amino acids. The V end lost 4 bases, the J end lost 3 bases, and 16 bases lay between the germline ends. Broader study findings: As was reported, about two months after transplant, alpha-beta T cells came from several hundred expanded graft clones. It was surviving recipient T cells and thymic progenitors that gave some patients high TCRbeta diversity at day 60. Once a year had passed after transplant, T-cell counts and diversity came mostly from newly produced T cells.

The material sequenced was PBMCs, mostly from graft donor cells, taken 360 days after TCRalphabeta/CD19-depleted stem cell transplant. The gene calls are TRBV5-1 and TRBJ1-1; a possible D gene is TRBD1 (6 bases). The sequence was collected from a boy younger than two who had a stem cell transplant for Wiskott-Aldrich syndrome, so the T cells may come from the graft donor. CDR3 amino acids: CASSPQARGDTEAFF. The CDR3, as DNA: TGCGCCAGCAGCCCTCAGGCAAGGGGGGACACTGAAGCTTTCTTT.